This passage covers 29 T cell receptor beta chains from one sample sequenced in a study of blood T cell repertoires in COVID-19. TCRdb keeps only in-frame clones here, not all; method: immunoSEQ multiplex PCR. The table shows about 160,000 clones, with roughly 91% occurring only once. The specimen sequenced was peripheral blood. These receptors all stem from a woman aged 45-65 years with acute or convalescent COVID-19.

The rearrangement uses TRBV29-1 and TRBJ2-2; TRBD2 might be the D (7 bases). Germline V lookup: CDR1 SQVTM, CDR2 ANQGSEA. With 4 bases removed from V and 5 bases from J, the gap between germline ends came to 11 bases. The CDR3 totals 13 residues. The CDR3 bases are TGCAGCGTTGTTGGGGGGGCAACCGGGGAGCTGTTTTTT. Its translation: CSVVGGATGELFF.

The chain links TRBV6-6 to TRBJ1-1; D gene unclear. Trimming stripped 2 bases from V and 1 base from J, with 5 bases between. The CDR3 has 13 amino acids. Looked up from germline, CDR1 is MNHNY and CDR2 is SVGAGI (reference sequence). CDR3 DNA sequence: TGTGCCAGCAGTTACCCCTCGAACACTGAAGCTTTCTTT. This codes for CASSYPSNTEAFF.

The count of this clone is one. The J gene is TRBJ1-6, the V gene TRBV6-5; 7 bases line up with TRBD1. The ends lost 7 bases at V and 4 bases at J; junction bases unmatched: 7. Germline CDR1 reads MNHEY; CDR2 reads SVGAGI. This CDR3 comprises 15 residues. The CDR3 DNA is TGTGCCAGCAACCAGGGACAGCCATATAATTCACCCCTCCACTTT. This translates into CASNQGQPYNSPLHF.

The V call is TRBV2, the J call TRBJ1-6; D gene ambiguous. Germline-derived CDR1 and CDR2 are SNHLY and FYNNEI. The CDR3 totals 14 residues. Trimming removed 3 bases from V and 6 bases from J, with 9 bases in between. The CDR3, as DNA: TGTGCCAGCAGTGATAGTGTCCGTAATTCACCCCTCCACTTT. Translated, it gives CASSDSVRNSPLHF.

The genes are TRBV6-2 or TRBV6-3 and TRBJ1-2; 8 nucleotides match TRBD1. CDR3 length: 15 amino acids. Germline V gene lookup returns CDR1 MNHEY and CDR2 SVGEGT. The ends lost 5 bases at V and 7 bases at J; junction bases unmatched: 12. CDR3: CASSDGQGGTPGYTF. CDR3 DNA: TGTGCCAGCAGTGACGGACAGGGCGGAACCCCTGGCTACACCTTC.

The J gene is TRBJ1-5, the V gene TRBV19; TRBD1 aligns across 7 bases. The CDR3 runs to 15 residues. The V gene end was trimmed by 10 bases and the J gene end by 7 bases; junction bases not matched to a gene: 16. CDR1 and CDR2 from the germline V gene are LNHDA and SQIVND (reference sequence). The CDR3 loop is CATSQRQGVGQPQHF. The CDR3 DNA follows: TGTGCCACGAGCCAAAGACAGGGCGTAGGGCAGCCCCAGCATTTT.

This clone was counted once. The gene calls are TRBV25-1 and TRBJ2-5; 8 nucleotides agree with TRBD1. CDR3 length: 15 amino acids. Unmatched junction bases numbered 9, after V lost 4 bases and J lost 5 bases. CDR1 and CDR2 from the germline V gene are MGHDK and SYGVNS. The CDR3 DNA reads TGTGCCAGCAGTGCATTTTCAGGGGGCGGGGAGACCCAGTACTTC. This translates into CASSAFSGGGETQYF.

In this sample, this clone turned up a few times. The J gene is TRBJ1-2, the V gene TRBV28; D not resolved. Germline-derived CDR1 and CDR2 are MDHEN and SYDVKM. Trimming shortened V by 11 bases and J by 6 bases, and 10 bases separated the two germline ends. The CDR3 totals 10 residues. The CDR3 bases are TGTGCCTGTAGAGAAAATGGCTACACCTTC. It codes for CACRENGYTF.

The gene calls are TRBV3-1 (or the pseudogene TRBV3-2) and TRBJ1-2, with 7 nucleotides matching TRBD1. Germline V gene data show CDR1 as LGHDT and CDR2 as YNNKEL (reference sequence). The V and J ends lost 4 bases and 4 bases, in that order; junction bases with no gene match: 6. This CDR3 region has 14 residues. CDR3 in DNA: TGTGCCAGCAGCCGACAGGGAGTTCTCTATGGCTACACCTTC. This translates into CASSRQGVLYGYTF.

The chain employs TRBV19 and TRBJ1-1; D not certain. CDR1 is LNHDA, CDR2 SQIVND, per germline (reference sequence). The CDR3 totals 15 residues. Trimming removed 2 bases at V and 1 base at J, with 11 bases between. The CDR3 DNA sequence: TGTGCCAGTAGTATATTCCAGGCCCCGAACACTGAAGCTTTCTTT. Its translation: CASSIFQAPNTEAFF.

The chain links TRBV30 to TRBJ2-1, with unresolved D. Trimming left V 2 bases short and J 0 bases short, with 8 bases between. The CDR3 is 14 amino acids. CDR1 is GTSNPN and CDR2 is SVGIG in the germline V gene (reference sequence). The chain's CDR3 is CAWSPFGSYNEQFF. The CDR3 nucleotides are TGTGCCTGGAGTCCGTTCGGCTCCTACAATGAGCAGTTCTTC. Complete variable domain (other parts from reference TRBV30 and TRBJ2-1): SQTIHQWPATLVQPVGSPLSLECTVEGTSNPNLYWYRQAAGRGLQLLFYSVGIGQISSEVPQNLSASRPQDRQFILSSKKLLLSDSGFYLCAWSPFGSYNEQFFGPGTRLTVL.

The genes are TRBV6-5 and TRBJ2-7; TRBD1 aligns across 8 bases. Per the germline V gene, CDR1 is MNHEY and CDR2 is SVGAGI. The CDR3 spans 15 residues. With V trimmed by 6 bases and J by 5 bases, 12 bases remained unmatched. In DNA form, the CDR3 reads TGTGCCAGCAGCCTCGGGACAGGTGGACAGGACGAGCAGTACTTC. Its translation is CASSLGTGGQDEQYF.

The V call is TRBV9, the J call TRBJ1-2; TRBD1 agrees at 9 bases. Germline CDR1 is SGDLS and CDR2 is YYNGEE. V lost 1 base and J lost 6; bases outside the gene matches: 10. This CDR3 is built from 16 residues. The CDR3 DNA sequence: TGTGCCAGCAGCGTAACGGACAGGGGACGGGGTAATGGCTACACCTTC. Protein sequence: CASSVTDRGRGNGYTF. The entire variable domain, with the rest obtained from reference TRBV9 and TRBJ1-2, is as follows: DSGVTQTPKHLITATGQRVTLRCSPRSGDLSVYWYQQSLDQGLQFLIQYYNGEERAKGNILERFSAQQFPDLHSELNLSSLELGDSALYFCASSVTDRGRGNGYTFGSGTRLTVV.

About this clone: The junction differs from germline at one of its ends, possibly a read error. The chain has TRBV3-1 (or the pseudogene TRBV3-2) and TRBJ1-1; tentatively, D is TRBD1 (6 bases). CDR3 length equals 12 residues. Germline V gene sequence: CDR1 LGHDT, CDR2 YNNKEL (reference sequence). Here the CDR3 DNA reads TGTGCCAGCAGCCAAGGTCCGGGACACCCAATCTTT. It specifies CASSQGPGHPIF.

The chain couples TRBV30 to TRBJ1-2, with TRBD1 identical over 9 bases. CDR1 and CDR2 from the germline V gene are GTSNPN and SVGIG (reference sequence). CDR3 length equals 14 residues. V was pared by 5 bases and J by 5 bases, with 9 bases of the junction left unmatched. The DNA of the CDR3 is TGTGCCTGGGGGACAGGGAGGGAGGATTATGGCTACACCTTC. It specifies CAWGTGREDYGYTF.

The chain couples TRBV7-6 to TRBJ2-1, with 9 positions matching TRBD1. The germline CDR1 and CDR2 sequences are SGHVS and FNYEAQ. Trimming cost V 5 bases and J 6 bases; bases outside gene matches: 8. The CDR3 extends over 15 amino acids. CDR3 sequence reads: CASSDGTGIINEQFF. The CDR3 DNA sequence: TGTGCCAGCAGCGATGGGACAGGGATTATCAATGAGCAGTTCTTC.

The V call is TRBV12-3 or TRBV12-4, the J call TRBJ1-1; D not resolved. Trimming cost V 3 bases and J 4 bases, with 9 bases left between them. There are 13 residues in the CDR3. This CDR3 is CASSFRGFTEAFF. Here the CDR3 DNA reads TGTGCCAGCAGTTTTAGAGGATTCACTGAAGCTTTCTTT.

The rearrangement links TRBV9 to TRBJ2-1; 7 positions match TRBD2. The CDR3 covers 15 residues. V was clipped by 0 bases and J by 2 bases; unmatched bases: 2. Germline V gene data show CDR1 as SGDLS and CDR2 as YYNGEE. For the CDR3, the DNA is TGTGCCAGCAGCGTAGACGGGGGGACCTACAATGAGCAGTTCTTC. Translated: CASSVDGGTYNEQFF.

The CDR3 is CASSQVPGTGVTGELFF. CDR3 bases: TGTGCCAGCAGCCAAGTACCCGGGACAGGGGTCACCGGGGAGCTGTTTTTT. This chain links TRBV3-1 (or the pseudogene TRBV3-2) with TRBJ2-2; 10 nucleotides align to TRBD1. Per the germline V gene, CDR1 is LGHDT and CDR2 is YNNKEL (reference sequence). This CDR3 is 17 amino acids long. V was pared by 1 base and J by 4 bases, with 6 bases of the junction left unmatched.

DNA of the CDR3: TGTGCCATCAGTGAGGAGCGGGAGGTGGAGCAGTTCTTC. Amino acid sequence: CAISEEREVEQFF. This sequence joins TRBV10-3 and TRBJ2-1; 9 nucleotides line up with TRBD2. V dropped 2 bases and J dropped 10; count of bases not matched to a gene: 3. The CDR3 contains 13 residues. Per germline, CDR1 ENHRY and CDR2 SYGVKD.

The chain couples TRBV9 to TRBJ2-1, with 7 bases lining up with TRBD1. Germline lookup yields CDR1 SGDLS and CDR2 YYNGEE. Germline trimming cut 7 bases from V and 9 bases from J; bases unmatched to any gene: 10. This CDR3 has 13 amino acids. This CDR3 reads CASAGGPQGEQFF. In DNA, the CDR3 is TGTGCCAGCGCAGGGGGACCTCAAGGTGAGCAGTTCTTC.

In nucleotides, the CDR3 is TGTGCCAGTAGTAAGACAGGAAACTATGGCTACACCTTC. Protein product: CASSKTGNYGYTF. This chain joins TRBV19 and TRBJ1-2; TRBD1 might be the D (6 bases). Trimming took off 4 bases at V and 2 bases at J, with 8 bases between the two ends. The CDR3 contains 13 residues. The V gene's germline CDR1 is LNHDA and CDR2 SQIVND (reference sequence).

This clone has just one count. The chain combines TRBV5-4 with TRBJ1-3; D is unresolved. In germline, CDR1 is SGHNT, CDR2 YYREEE (reference sequence). The CDR3 runs 16 residues. V was clipped by 1 base and J by 0 bases, with 11 bases between them. CDR3 loop: CASSLSGVSSGNTIYF. CDR3 bases: TGTGCCAGCAGCTTGAGCGGGGTCAGCTCTGGAAACACCATATATTTT.

The V and J genes are TRBV28 and TRBJ1-1; a weak D match, TRBD1 (6 bases). This CDR3 is 14 amino acids long. The V gene's germline CDR1 is MDHEN and CDR2 SYDVKM. The V and J ends lost 4 bases and 5 bases respectively, with 14 bases between them. Written as DNA, the CDR3 is TGTGCCAGCAGTTCATCAGGGGTGGGTACTGAAGCTTTCTTT. Its protein is CASSSSGVGTEAFF.

The chain carries TRBV3-1 (or the pseudogene TRBV3-2) and TRBJ2-5; tentatively, D is TRBD2 (7 bases). Trimming shortened V by 0 bases and J by 5 bases, and 13 bases separated the two germline ends. Germline CDR1 and CDR2: LGHDT and YNNKEL (reference sequence). CDR3 length equals 15 residues. The CDR3 DNA reads TGTGCCAGCAGCCAAGATGGGGGGGCGAGGGAGACCCAGTACTTC. It codes for CASSQDGGARETQYF.

The chain combines TRBV5-8 with TRBJ2-7; 8 nucleotides agree with TRBD1. The CDR3 is made up of 15 amino acids. Per the germline V gene, CDR1 is SGHTS and CDR2 is YDEGEE. The junction had 7 bases not matched to a gene; V was cut back by 5 bases and J by 0 bases. The CDR3 is CASRPQGAISYEQYF. The CDR3 DNA reads as TGTGCCAGCAGACCCCAGGGGGCCATCTCCTACGAGCAGTACTTC.

V gene TRBV7-3 combines with J gene TRBJ2-5, with D possibly TRBD2 on 6 matching bases. There are 16 residues in the CDR3. The V and J ends lost 2 bases and 2 bases respectively, with 15 bases between them. Germline lookup yields CDR1 SGHTA and CDR2 FQGTGA. The CDR3: CASSLHPGVGQETQYF. CDR3 nucleotide sequence: TGTGCCAGCAGCTTACATCCGGGGGTTGGGCAAGAGACCCAGTACTTC.

The chain carries TRBV2 and TRBJ1-2; 7 bases map to TRBD1. This CDR3 is 13 amino acids long. Germline CDR1 is SNHLY and CDR2 is FYNNEI. V shed 5 bases and J 8 bases; nucleotides not matched to a gene: 8. This CDR3 is CASSTGQARGYTF. For the CDR3, the DNA is TGTGCCAGCAGTACCGGACAGGCGAGGGGCTACACCTTC.

This sequence joins TRBV6-1 and TRBJ1-2; D remains ambiguous. Germline V gene sequence: CDR1 MNHNS, CDR2 SASEGT. This CDR3 is 12 amino acids long. V lost 3 bases to trimming and J lost 7 bases, with 9 bases between them. Here the CDR3 reads CASSDPRSGYTF. The CDR3 DNA sequence: TGTGCCAGCAGTGACCCACGGAGTGGCTACACCTTC.